A single sample gave rise to the 9 T cell receptor beta chains below, sequenced in a study of glioma-infiltrating T cells (TCRdb year 2016). TCRdb shows the sequencer as Illumina MiSeq. TCR alpha and beta CDR3 regions were amplified with the iRepertoire nested amplicon-rescue multiplex PCR (arm-PCR) platform from RNA. TCRdb redid the processing of the public reads, applying fastp at Q25 and MiXCR, and retained in-frame beta chains. Under each unique CDR3 protein, matching rows form one entry showing the most common genes and DNA. The sample contains fewer than 200,000 distinct CDR3 sequences, under 55% of them found a single time. The biggest ten clones account for roughly 5.5% of the sample. Sequenced input: glioma tissue, nonneoplastic brain tissue, or PBMCs (not recorded which). These receptors originate from a human donor with low-grade glioma or glioblastoma, undergoing nonglioma brain surgery, or in good health (not recorded which).

This clonotype was recorded only once. The chain recombines TRBV3-1 with TRBJ2-1, with 11 bases fitting TRBD2. The CDR3 is 19 residues long. From germline, CDR1 is LGHDT and CDR2 YNNKEL (reference sequence). With 1 base clipped from V and 5 bases from J, the junction kept 13 bases outside the gene matches. The CDR3, as DNA: TGTGCCAGCAGCCAAGTCGGGACTAGCGGATCAATTTCCCACAATGAGCAGTTCTTC. The encoded protein is CASSQVGTSGSISHNEQFF.

In this sample, this clonotype turned up a few times. One end of the junction fails to match germline, which may point to a read error. The chain links TRBV6-1 to TRBJ1-1, with unresolved D. There are 13 residues in the CDR3. CDR1 MNHNS and CDR2 SASEGT come from the germline V gene. The CDR3 DNA reads as TGCGCCAGCAAAATAGCAGGGAACACTGAAGCTTTCTTT. Translating it yields CASKIAGNTEAFF.

Worth noting for this clonotype: A much more abundant neighbour one base away suggests this may be a read error. The rearrangement links TRBV28 to TRBJ2-5; tentative D call: TRBD2 (5 bases). V lost 3 bases, J lost 6 bases, and 14 bases lay in between. CDR3 length: 14 residues. Germline values: CDR1 MDHEN, CDR2 SYDVKM. The chain's CDR3 is CASSFLAVKQTQYF. DNA of the CDR3: TGTGCCAGCAGTTTTCTAGCCGTGAAACAGACCCAGTACTTC.

This clonotype was recorded at least ten times. The chain joins TRBV27 to TRBJ2-7, with 11 positions matching TRBD1. CDR3 length equals 15 residues. Germline V gene lookup returns CDR1 MNHEY and CDR2 SMNVEV (reference sequence). Trimming at V came to 3 bases and at J to 3 bases, leaving 4 bases not matched to a gene. CDR3 in DNA: TGTGCCAGCAGTTTCTCCGGGACAGGGGGCTACGAGCAGTACTTC. This encodes CASSFSGTGGYEQYF.

On this clonotype itself: One junction end disagrees with the germline gene, perhaps due to a read error. CDR3 DNA: TGCGCCAGCAGACAAGATCTGGAAGGGACGCAGTATTTT. Translated: CASRQDLEGTQYF. The chain has TRBV4-1 and TRBJ2-3, with no clear D. This CDR3 contains 13 residues. From germline, CDR1 is MGHRA and CDR2 YSYEKL.

Notes on this clonotype: Just one base apart from a much larger clone, this may be a read error. The chain recombines TRBV28 with TRBJ2-7, with TRBD1 matching 9 bases. This CDR3 has 19 amino acids. Germline loops: CDR1 MDHEN, CDR2 SYDVKM. CDR3 loop: CTSSARVRDRVIRGYEQYF. The CDR3 DNA sequence: TGTACCAGCAGTGCCCGTGTTCGGGACAGGGTAATACGGGGTTACGAGCAGTACTTC.

V is TRBV18 and J is TRBJ2-3; 12 bases line up with TRBD2. This CDR3 spans 17 amino acids. The V segment lost 3 bases and the J segment 4 bases; nucleotides outside the gene matches: 8. Germline CDR1 reads KGHSH; CDR2 reads LQKENI. CDR3 residues: CASSPRTSGTGADTQYF. The CDR3 DNA sequence: TGTGCCAGCTCACCGAGGACTAGCGGGACAGGCGCAGATACGCAGTATTTT.

On this clonotype: Sequence at one end of the junction differs from germline and may be a read error. The chain joins TRBV19 to TRBJ2-7, with no clear D. Germline CDR1 reads LNHDA; CDR2 reads SQIVND (reference sequence). The CDR3 runs to 12 residues. CDR3 residues: CASSDRGYDQYF. The CDR3 DNA follows: TGTGCCAGTAGTGACCGTGGCTACGATCAGTACTTC.

This clonotype was counted once. Germline and junction disagree at one end, which may indicate a read error. J is TRBJ2-1 and V is TRBV3-1; TRBD1 is a possible D gene (7 bases). The germline gives CDR1 LGHDT, CDR2 YNNKEL (reference sequence). This CDR3 is 15 amino acids long. CDR3 amino acids: CASSEDATGEDEQFF. CDR3 nucleotides: TGTGCCAGCAGCGAAGATGCAACAGGGGAGGATGAGCAGTTCTTC.